The rows below give T cell receptor beta chains drawn from one sample of a study of identical twins. TCRdb reanalysed the 5' RACE reads using MiXCR and keeps one entry per CDR3 protein. The sample yields more than 400,000 distinct CDR3 sequences, roughly 15% seen once. This same sample was also taken into another study, of yellow fever vaccine responses in identical twins.

The material sequenced was CD4+ T cells sorted from blood. The receptors were sampled from a woman younger than 30 in good health. Each CDR3 is given with its conserved first and last residue. The D gene is left open where the match is weak.

v_gene: TRBV10-3
j_gene: TRBJ1-5
d_gene: .
CDR3aa: CAITRQRDQPQHF

v_gene: TRBV12-3/TRBV12-4
j_gene: TRBJ2-2
d_gene: TRBD1
CDR3aa: CASSPHRGGTGELFF

v_gene: TRBV20-1
j_gene: TRBJ2-7
d_gene: .
CDR3aa: CSASAVTGLGEQYF

v_gene: TRBV28
j_gene: TRBJ2-5
d_gene: .
CDR3aa: CASRRKSPEETQYF

v_gene: TRBV28
j_gene: TRBJ2-1
d_gene: .
CDR3aa: CASTWAGRNNEQFF

v_gene: TRBV10-3
j_gene: TRBJ2-4
d_gene: .
CDR3aa: CAISETLAKNIQYF

v_gene: TRBV5-1
j_gene: TRBJ2-7
d_gene: TRBD1
CDR3aa: CASSPQGYYEQYF

v_gene: TRBV28
j_gene: TRBJ2-7
d_gene: .
CDR3aa: CAVQEPYEQYF

v_gene: TRBV5-1
j_gene: TRBJ2-3
d_gene: TRBD2
CDR3aa: CASSLGTSGGDTQYF

v_gene: TRBV2
j_gene: TRBJ1-2
d_gene: .
CDR3aa: CASNGPNIYTF

v_gene: TRBV20-1
j_gene: TRBJ2-1
d_gene: .
CDR3aa: CSARPRRGDEQFF

v_gene: TRBV3-1
j_gene: TRBJ1-1
d_gene: .
CDR3aa: CASSPRSLGTEAFF

v_gene: TRBV12-3/TRBV12-4
j_gene: TRBJ2-5
d_gene: TRBD2
CDR3aa: CASSPLAGEPQETQYF

v_gene: TRBV28
j_gene: TRBJ2-7
d_gene: TRBD1
CDR3aa: CASRTTWRQGNYEQYF

v_gene: TRBV5-1
j_gene: TRBJ1-2
d_gene: TRBD1
CDR3aa: CASSLPNQTGDGGYTF

v_gene: TRBV20-1
j_gene: TRBJ2-5
d_gene: .
CDR3aa: CSATADSSETQYF

v_gene: TRBV7-9
j_gene: TRBJ2-2
d_gene: .
CDR3aa: CASNPAAEYTGELFF

v_gene: TRBV24-1
j_gene: TRBJ2-3
d_gene: .
CDR3aa: CATKTAGTDTQYF

v_gene: TRBV5-1
j_gene: TRBJ2-2
d_gene: .
CDR3aa: CASRPSPTGELFF

v_gene: TRBV28
j_gene: TRBJ2-3
d_gene: TRBD2
CDR3aa: CASSFLAGGRNTDTQYF

v_gene: TRBV7-9
j_gene: TRBJ2-7
d_gene: TRBD2
CDR3aa: CASSLSRSGSSEQYF

v_gene: TRBV11-2
j_gene: TRBJ2-7
d_gene: .
CDR3aa: CASSPERVSSYEQYF

v_gene: TRBV20-1
j_gene: TRBJ2-5
d_gene: .
CDR3aa: CSARGLTLETQYF

v_gene: TRBV5-1
j_gene: TRBJ2-7
d_gene: .
CDR3aa: CASSLDARYEQYF

v_gene: TRBV29-1
j_gene: TRBJ1-5
d_gene: .
CDR3aa: CSVVGGGQPQHF

v_gene: TRBV12-3/TRBV12-4
j_gene: TRBJ1-5
d_gene: .
CDR3aa: CASSLADRGQPQHF

v_gene: TRBV6-5
j_gene: TRBJ1-1
d_gene: .
CDR3aa: CASSYPAGDEAFF

v_gene: TRBV24-1
j_gene: TRBJ2-1
d_gene: .
CDR3aa: CATSIGRPAMVYNEQFF

v_gene: TRBV9
j_gene: TRBJ1-2
d_gene: TRBD1
CDR3aa: CASSVDRENYGYTF

v_gene: TRBV28
j_gene: TRBJ2-5
d_gene: .
CDR3aa: CASSLLGYQGTQYF

v_gene: TRBV6-2/TRBV6-3
j_gene: TRBJ2-2
d_gene: .
CDR3aa: CASSRSAGKLFF

v_gene: TRBV7-7
j_gene: TRBJ2-2
d_gene: TRBD1
CDR3aa: CASRSGTVDTGELFF

v_gene: TRBV7-6
j_gene: TRBJ2-3
d_gene: .
CDR3aa: CASSLGGRVTDTQYF

v_gene: TRBV12-3/TRBV12-4
j_gene: TRBJ1-1
d_gene: .
CDR3aa: CASSRQTFMNTEAFF

v_gene: TRBV12-3/TRBV12-4
j_gene: TRBJ1-2
d_gene: .
CDR3aa: CASSWRRRDYGYTF

v_gene: TRBV3-1
j_gene: TRBJ1-1
d_gene: TRBD1
CDR3aa: CASSRRGTANTEAFF

v_gene: TRBV10-3
j_gene: TRBJ2-2
d_gene: TRBD2
CDR3aa: CATWTSENTGELFF

v_gene: TRBV6-5
j_gene: TRBJ2-5
d_gene: .
CDR3aa: CASSYGGSPSETQYF

v_gene: TRBV7-9
j_gene: TRBJ1-4
d_gene: .
CDR3aa: CASSLKAQSGEKLFF

v_gene: TRBV20-1
j_gene: TRBJ1-6
d_gene: .
CDR3aa: CSARVDGSSPLHF

v_gene: TRBV7-2
j_gene: TRBJ2-1
d_gene: TRBD2
CDR3aa: CASSRRTSLDEQFF

v_gene: TRBV5-1
j_gene: TRBJ2-5
d_gene: TRBD2
CDR3aa: CASSSLGLAGTETQYF

v_gene: TRBV6-5
j_gene: TRBJ1-1
d_gene: TRBD1
CDR3aa: CASSYSAGGGYEAFF

v_gene: TRBV11-2
j_gene: TRBJ2-1
d_gene: .
CDR3aa: CASSPYNEQFF

v_gene: TRBV18
j_gene: TRBJ2-1
d_gene: .
CDR3aa: CASSPLLGRVRSYNEQFF